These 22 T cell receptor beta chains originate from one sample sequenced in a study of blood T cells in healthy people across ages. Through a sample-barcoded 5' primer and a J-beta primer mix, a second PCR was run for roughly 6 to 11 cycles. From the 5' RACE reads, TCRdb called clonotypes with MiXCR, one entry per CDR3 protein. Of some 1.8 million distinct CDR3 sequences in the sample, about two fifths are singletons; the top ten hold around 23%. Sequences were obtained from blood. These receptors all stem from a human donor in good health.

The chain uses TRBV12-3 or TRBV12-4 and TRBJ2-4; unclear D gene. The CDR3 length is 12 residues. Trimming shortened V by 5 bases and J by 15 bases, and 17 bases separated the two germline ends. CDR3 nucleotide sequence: TGTGCCAGCAGTCTCTCATCATGGCTTAGGTACTTC. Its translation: CASSLSSWLRYF.

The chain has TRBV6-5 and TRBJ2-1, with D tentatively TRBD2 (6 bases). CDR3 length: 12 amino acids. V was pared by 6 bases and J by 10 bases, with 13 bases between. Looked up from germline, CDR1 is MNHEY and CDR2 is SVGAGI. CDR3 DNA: TGTGCCAGCAGCGGGGGACTCCTCGAGCAGTTCTTC. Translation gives CASSGGLLEQFF.

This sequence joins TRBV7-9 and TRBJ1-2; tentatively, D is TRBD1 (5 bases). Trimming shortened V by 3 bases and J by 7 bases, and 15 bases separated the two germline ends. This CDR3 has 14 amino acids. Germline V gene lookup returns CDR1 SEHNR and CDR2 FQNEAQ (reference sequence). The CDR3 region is CASSFTSGLSGYTF. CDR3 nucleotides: TGTGCCAGCAGCTTCACCTCAGGGCTATCTGGCTACACCTTC.

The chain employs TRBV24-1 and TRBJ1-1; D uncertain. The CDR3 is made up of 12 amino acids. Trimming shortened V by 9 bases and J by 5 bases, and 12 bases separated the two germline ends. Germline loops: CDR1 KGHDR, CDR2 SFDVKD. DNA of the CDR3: TGTGCCACCTCGGGGATCCGGACTGAAGCTTTCTTT. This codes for CATSGIRTEAFF.

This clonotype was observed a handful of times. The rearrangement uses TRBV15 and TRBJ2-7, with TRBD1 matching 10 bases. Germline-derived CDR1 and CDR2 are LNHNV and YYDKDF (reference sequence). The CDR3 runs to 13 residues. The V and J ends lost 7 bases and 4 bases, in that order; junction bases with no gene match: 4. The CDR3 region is CATNGQGVYEQYF. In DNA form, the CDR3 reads TGTGCCACCAACGGACAGGGGGTTTACGAGCAGTACTTC.

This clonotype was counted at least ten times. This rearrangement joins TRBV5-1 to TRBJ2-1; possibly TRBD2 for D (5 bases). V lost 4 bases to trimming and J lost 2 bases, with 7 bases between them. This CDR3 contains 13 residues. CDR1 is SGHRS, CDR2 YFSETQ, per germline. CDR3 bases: TGCGCCAGCAGCACCGGGACCTACAATGAGCAGTTCTTC. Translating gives CASSTGTYNEQFF.

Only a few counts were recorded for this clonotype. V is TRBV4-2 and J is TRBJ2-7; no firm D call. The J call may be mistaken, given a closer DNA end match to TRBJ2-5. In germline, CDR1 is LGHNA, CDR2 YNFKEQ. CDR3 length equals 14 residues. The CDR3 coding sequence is TGTGCCAGCAGCCAAGAGATGATGGCCGAGACCCAGTACTTC. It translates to CASSQEMMAETQYF.

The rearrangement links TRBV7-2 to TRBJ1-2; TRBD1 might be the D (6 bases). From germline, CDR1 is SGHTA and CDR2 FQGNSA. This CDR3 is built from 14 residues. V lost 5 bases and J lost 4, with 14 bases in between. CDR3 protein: CASSPYRAAYGYTF. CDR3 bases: TGTGCCAGCAGCCCATACAGGGCGGCCTATGGCTACACCTTC.

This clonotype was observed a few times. The CDR3 reads CASSLVGGEGEDTEAFF. CDR3 coding DNA: TGTGCCAGCAGCTTGGTAGGGGGTGAGGGAGAGGACACTGAAGCTTTCTTT. The J gene is TRBJ1-1, the V gene TRBV5-5; possible D gene TRBD1, 6 bases. V was cut by 0 bases and J by 3 bases, with 18 bases left in between. CDR3 length: 17 amino acids. From germline, CDR1 is SGHKS and CDR2 YYEKEE (reference sequence).

CDR3 coding DNA: TGTGCCAGCAGCTTCGAACTACGTGGCTACACCTTC. Translation: CASSFELRGYTF. The chain carries TRBV7-9 and TRBJ1-2; no firm D call. The CDR3 contains 12 residues. Germline V CDR1 and CDR2: SEHNR, FQNEAQ (reference sequence). V was shortened by 3 bases and J by 7 bases, with 9 bases between the two germline ends.

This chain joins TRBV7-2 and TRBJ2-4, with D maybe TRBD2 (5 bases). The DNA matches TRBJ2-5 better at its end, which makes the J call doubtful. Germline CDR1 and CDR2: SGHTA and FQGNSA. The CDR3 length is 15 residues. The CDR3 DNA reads TGTGCCAGCAGCGAGACTCCGCTAGCATCAGAGACCCAGTACTTC. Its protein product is CASSETPLASETQYF.

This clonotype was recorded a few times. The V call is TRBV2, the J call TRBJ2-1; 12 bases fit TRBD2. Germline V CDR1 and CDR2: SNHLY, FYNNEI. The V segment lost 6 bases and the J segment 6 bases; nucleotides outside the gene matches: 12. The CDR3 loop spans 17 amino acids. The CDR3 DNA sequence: TGTGCCAGCAGCCGAAGCGTACTAGCGGGGGGTATCAATGAGCAGTTCTTC. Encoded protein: CASSRSVLAGGINEQFF.

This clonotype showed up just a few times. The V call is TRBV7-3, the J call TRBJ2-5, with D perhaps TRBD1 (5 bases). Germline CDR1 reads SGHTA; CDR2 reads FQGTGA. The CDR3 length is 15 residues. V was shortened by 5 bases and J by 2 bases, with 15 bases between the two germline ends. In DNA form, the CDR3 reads TGTGCCAGCAGCCTATCGGTCGACAGACAAGAGACCCAGTACTTC. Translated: CASSLSVDRQETQYF.

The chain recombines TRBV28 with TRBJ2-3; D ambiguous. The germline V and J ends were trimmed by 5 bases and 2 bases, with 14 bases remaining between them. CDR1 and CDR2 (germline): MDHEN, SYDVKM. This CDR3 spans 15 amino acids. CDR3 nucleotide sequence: TGTGCCAGCAGTGTCTTGGGGTGGTCCACAGATACGCAGTATTTT. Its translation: CASSVLGWSTDTQYF.

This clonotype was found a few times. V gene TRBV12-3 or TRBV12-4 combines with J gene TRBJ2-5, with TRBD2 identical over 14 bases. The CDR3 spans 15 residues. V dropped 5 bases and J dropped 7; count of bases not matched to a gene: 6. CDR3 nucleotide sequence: TGTGCCAGCAGTCGGACTAGCGGGGGGTTTCTGACCCAGTACTTC. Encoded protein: CASSRTSGGFLTQYF.

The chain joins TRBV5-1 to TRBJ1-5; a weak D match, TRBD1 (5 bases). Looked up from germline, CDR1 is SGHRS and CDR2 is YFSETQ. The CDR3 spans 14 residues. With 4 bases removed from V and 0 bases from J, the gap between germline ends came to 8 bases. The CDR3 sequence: CASSADSSNQPQHF. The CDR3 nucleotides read TGCGCCAGCAGCGCCGACAGTAGCAATCAGCCCCAGCATTTT.

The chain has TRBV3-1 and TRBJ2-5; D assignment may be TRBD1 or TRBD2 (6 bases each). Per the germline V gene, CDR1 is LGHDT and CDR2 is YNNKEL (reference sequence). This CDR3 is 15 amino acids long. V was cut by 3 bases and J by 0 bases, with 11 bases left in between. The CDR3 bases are TGTGCCAGCAGCCATCGAGGGGGGCACCAAGAGACCCAGTACTTC. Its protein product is CASSHRGGHQETQYF.

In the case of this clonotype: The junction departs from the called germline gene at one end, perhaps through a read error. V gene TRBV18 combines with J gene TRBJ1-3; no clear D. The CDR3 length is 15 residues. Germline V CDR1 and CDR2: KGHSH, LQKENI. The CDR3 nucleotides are TGTGCCAGCTCTCAGACCGATACCTCTGGAAACACCGTATATTTT. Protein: CASSQTDTSGNTVYF.

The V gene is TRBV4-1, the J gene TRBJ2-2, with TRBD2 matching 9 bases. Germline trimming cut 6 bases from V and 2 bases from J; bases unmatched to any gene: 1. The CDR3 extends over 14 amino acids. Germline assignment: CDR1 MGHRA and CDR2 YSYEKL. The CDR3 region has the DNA TGCGCCAGCAGGACTAGCGGTAACACCGGGGAGCTGTTTTTT. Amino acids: CASRTSGNTGELFF.

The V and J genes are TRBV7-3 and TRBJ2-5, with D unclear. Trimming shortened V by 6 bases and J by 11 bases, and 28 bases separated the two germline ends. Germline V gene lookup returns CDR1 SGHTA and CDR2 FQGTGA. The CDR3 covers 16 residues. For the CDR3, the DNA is TGTGCCAGCAGTCAATACTATAGCTCGTCTATGAATGAGCAGTACTTC. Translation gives CASSQYYSSSMNEQYF.

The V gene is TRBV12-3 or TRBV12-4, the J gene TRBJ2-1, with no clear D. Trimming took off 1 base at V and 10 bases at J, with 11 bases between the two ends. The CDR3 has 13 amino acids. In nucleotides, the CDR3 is TGTGCCAGCAGTTTAGGGCACTACGGCGAGCAGTTCTTC. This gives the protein CASSLGHYGEQFF.

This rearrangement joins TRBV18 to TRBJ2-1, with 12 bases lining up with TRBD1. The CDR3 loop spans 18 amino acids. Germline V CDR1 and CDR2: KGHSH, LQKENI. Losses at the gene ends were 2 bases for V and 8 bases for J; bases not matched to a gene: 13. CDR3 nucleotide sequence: TGTGCCAGCTCACCAACCGGGACAGGGGGCTTAGGCCGATATGAGCAGTTCTTC. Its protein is CASSPTGTGGLGRYEQFF.